This TCR beta chain emerged from a study of blood T cell repertoires in COVID-19. The method was immunoSEQ multiplex PCR; TCRdb's version includes in-frame clones alone and lacks a portion of them. The sample contains approximately 210,000 clones, roughly 81% of which appear only once. Germline V gene data show CDR1 as LGHDT and CDR2 as YNNKEL (reference sequence). V was clipped by 0 bases and J by 0 bases; unmatched bases: 8. The CDR3 covers 18 residues. Sequenced sample: peripheral blood. This TCR was sampled from a woman aged 50 to 60 with active or convalescent COVID-19. The chain recombines TRBV3-1 (or the pseudogene TRBV3-2) with TRBJ2-3, with TRBD2 matching 8 bases. In DNA form, the CDR3 reads TGTGCCAGCAGCCAAGATTCGCGGGGGGTCTTTAGCACAGATACGCAGTATTTT. Translation gives CASSQDSRGVFSTDTQYF.